Each of the 30 T cell receptor beta chains below was sequenced from the same sample in a study of T cell repertoires in cytomegalovirus infection (dated by TCRdb to the late 2010s). The reads were generated on an Illumina HiSeq 1500. TCRdb reran the public reads through fastp at Q25 and MiXCR, keeping productive beta chains. One record per CDR3 amino acid sequence lists the most common genes and DNA. This sample lists approximately 280,000 distinct CDR3 sequences; less than 25% were detected once. The ten most abundant clones make up roughly 19% of the sample. No cognate antigen is known for these TCRs. The treatment or condition label here, explained by the study, means: in vitro stimulation with specific CMV peptide epitopes to enrich CMV-specific T cells. The material was cultured PBMCs, obtained from culture after CMV antigen stimulation. Receptor source: a human donor in good health (CMV status not recorded). Some clones in this sample may be carry-over from other donors' samples.

The V call is TRBV12-3 or TRBV12-4, the J call TRBJ1-4, with D tentatively TRBD1 (6 bases). The CDR3 has 13 residues. V was trimmed by 7 bases and J by 8 bases, leaving 14 bases between them. The CDR3 nucleotides are TGTGCCAGCACCCCCCAGGGGACGGAAAAACTGTTTTTT. Encoded protein: CASTPQGTEKLFF.

The rearrangement links TRBV12-3 or TRBV12-4 to TRBJ1-5; D is ambiguous. Trimming cost V 3 bases and J 7 bases, with 7 bases left between them. The CDR3 covers 12 residues. The CDR3 sequence is CASSFPRQPQHF. The CDR3 bases are TGTGCCAGCAGTTTTCCACGGCAGCCCCAGCATTTT.

This clonotype was observed a few times. Written as DNA, the CDR3 is TGTGCCAGCAGCTTAGAAACAGGGCTCACCGGGGAGCTGTTTTTT. Encoded protein: CASSLETGLTGELFF. The rearrangement uses TRBV11-2 and TRBJ2-2; the D gene is possibly TRBD1 (6 bases). Germline V gives CDR1 SGHAT, CDR2 FQNNGV. The CDR3 runs 15 residues. The V end lost 0 bases, the J end lost 4 bases, and 9 bases lay between the germline ends. The entire variable domain, with the rest obtained from reference TRBV11-2 and TRBJ2-2, is as follows: EAGVAQSPRYKIIEKRQSVAFWCNPISGHATLYWYQQILGQGPKLLIQFQNNGVVDDSQLPKDRFSAERLKGVDSTLKIQPAKLEDSAVYLCASSLETGLTGELFFGEGSRLTVL.

This clonotype has only a few counts. This rearrangement joins TRBV28 to TRBJ2-1; 9 nucleotides align to TRBD1. The CDR3 is 15 amino acids. Looked up from germline, CDR1 is MDHEN and CDR2 is SYDVKM. V lost 2 bases, J lost 7 bases, and 6 bases stayed unmatched. CDR3 residues: CASSLGTGSRNEQFF. The CDR3 nucleotides read TGTGCCAGCAGTTTAGGGACAGGGTCGAGGAATGAGCAGTTCTTC.

To note about this clonotype: With a much larger clone just one base away, this may be a read error. Because it lacks the conserved phenylalanine or tryptophan at the end, this CDR3 is likely a read error. The chain combines TRBV7-2 with TRBJ1-6; tentatively, D is TRBD1 (6 bases). Germline-derived CDR1 and CDR2 are SGHTA and FQGNSA. CDR3 length equals 13 residues. V dropped 7 bases and J dropped 10 bases, with 14 bases sitting between them. For the CDR3, the DNA is TGTGCCAGCACCCCCGACGGGGGCTCACCCCTCCACCTT. Its translation: CASTPDGGSPLHL.

This clonotype came up a few times. This chain links TRBV5-6 with TRBJ2-7; 9 bases match TRBD1. Germline V lookup: CDR1 SGHDT, CDR2 YYEEEE. The CDR3 is 15 amino acids. V trimming: 3 bases; J trimming: 3 bases; junction bases outside the gene matches: 7. The DNA of the CDR3 is TGTGCCAGCAGCTCGCTTGGACAGGGGATCTACGAGCAGTACTTC. It yields the protein CASSSLGQGIYEQYF.

Remarks on this clonotype: One junction end does not reproduce the germline sequence, and a read error may be involved. The rearrangement uses TRBV7-6 and TRBJ2-5; 13 bases align to TRBD2. The CDR3 has 15 amino acids. Germline V lookup: CDR1 SGHVS, CDR2 FNYEAQ. The CDR3 is CASSPLAGGGETQYF. The CDR3 coding sequence is TGTGCTAGCAGCCCACTAGCGGGAGGGGGAGAGACCCAGTACTTC.

This clonotype was seen many times. The chain carries TRBV7-3 and TRBJ1-2; D might be TRBD1 (5 bases). Trimming left V 5 bases short and J 7 bases short, with 14 bases between. The CDR3 contains 13 residues. Germline V CDR1 and CDR2: SGHTA, FQGTGA. For the CDR3, the DNA is TGTGCCAGCAGCGCGTCACAGGCGCGTGGCTACACCTTC. It codes for CASSASQARGYTF.

In this sample, this clonotype turned up a few times. V and J are TRBV27 and TRBJ2-1; D uncertain. Germline CDR1 and CDR2: MNHEY and SMNVEV (reference sequence). Trimming left V 0 bases short and J 6 bases short, with 6 bases between. The CDR3 covers 13 residues. CDR3 nucleotide sequence: TGTGCCAGCAGTTTATCGACAACCAATGAGCAGTTCTTC. Encoded protein: CASSLSTTNEQFF.

This clonotype showed up just a few times. The genes are TRBV4-1 and TRBJ2-2, with D hard to call. The CDR3 runs to 12 residues. Germline V lookup: CDR1 MGHRA, CDR2 YSYEKL. V lost 4 bases to trimming and J lost 9 bases, with 9 bases between them. CDR3 DNA sequence: TGCGCCAGCAGCCCCCCCGGTTGGGAGCTGTTTTTT. It codes for CASSPPGWELFF.

V usage is TRBV28 and J usage is TRBJ2-4; no clear D gene. Germline CDR1 is MDHEN and CDR2 is SYDVKM. The CDR3 runs to 13 residues. Trimming took 5 bases from V and 5 from J, leaving 10 bases between them. The CDR3 sequence is CASSPPGQNIQYF. The CDR3 bases are TGTGCCAGCAGTCCCCCTGGCCAAAACATTCAGTACTTC.

The chain joins TRBV7-2 to TRBJ2-7, with D perhaps TRBD1 or TRBD2 (5 bases each). Germline CDR1 SGHTA, CDR2 FQGNSA. The V end was cut by 2 bases, the J end by 2 bases, with 13 bases between. The CDR3 has 15 amino acids. CDR3 bases: TGTGCCAGCAGCTTATTCTGGGGACCGACCTACGAGCAGTACTTC. It yields the protein CASSLFWGPTYEQYF.

This clonotype was seen only a few times. The CDR3 spells CASSLLGASGTDTQYF. As DNA, the CDR3 is TGCGCCAGCAGCTTGCTAGGGGCTAGCGGCACAGATACGCAGTATTTT. This chain joins TRBV5-1 and TRBJ2-3; possible D gene TRBD2, 6 bases. Trimming took off 1 base at V and 1 base at J, with 13 bases between the two ends. The CDR3 sequence is 16 residues long. Germline V gene sequence: CDR1 SGHRS, CDR2 YFSETQ.

This clonotype has a count of ten or more. J is TRBJ2-1 and V is TRBV7-2; TRBD2 aligns across 10 bases. In germline, CDR1 is SGHTA, CDR2 FQGNSA. Trimming cost V 3 bases and J 0 bases; bases outside gene matches: 11. The CDR3 loop spans 19 amino acids. The CDR3 sequence: CASSFISSGSVSSYNEQFF. CDR3 sequence (DNA): TGTGCCAGCAGCTTTATTTCTAGCGGGAGTGTAAGCTCCTACAATGAGCAGTTCTTC.

The V call is TRBV5-4, the J call TRBJ2-7, with TRBD2 identical over 7 bases. This CDR3 contains 16 residues. CDR1 and CDR2 (germline): SGHNT, YYREEE (reference sequence). CDR3 sequence reads: CASTLCRTASGYEQYV. In DNA form, the CDR3 reads TGTGCCAGCACCTTGTGTAGAACGGCTAGCGGCTACGAGCAGTACGTC.

The chain recombines TRBV15 with TRBJ2-1, with 7 bases matching TRBD2. V gave up 3 bases and J gave up 3 bases; unmatched junction bases: 8. CDR1 LNHNV and CDR2 YYDKDF come from the germline V gene (reference sequence). This CDR3 is 16 amino acids long. The chain's CDR3 is CATSSATSANYNEQFF. The CDR3 DNA is TGTGCCACCAGCAGTGCTACTAGCGCGAACTACAATGAGCAGTTCTTC.

This clonotype occurred many times. This chain uses TRBV7-8 with TRBJ1-3, with D unclear. V was trimmed by 4 bases and J by 3 bases, leaving 7 bases between them. Germline loops: CDR1 SGHVS, CDR2 FQNEAQ. CDR3 size: 13 residues. CDR3 DNA: TGTGCCAGCAGCTCCCTCTTTGGAAACACCATATATTTT. It is translated as CASSSLFGNTIYF. The variable domain in full, completed from reference TRBV7-8 and TRBJ1-3, reads GAGVSQSPRYKVAKRGQDVALRCDPISGHVSLFWYQQALGQGPEFLTYFQNEAQLDKSGLPSDRFFAERPEGSVSTLKIQRTQQEDSAVYLCASSSLFGNTIYFGEGSWLTVV.

The chain carries TRBV7-9 and TRBJ2-7, with TRBD2 as a possible D gene (5 bases). Germline V gives CDR1 SEHNR, CDR2 FQNEAQ (reference sequence). The V gene lost 4 bases and the J gene lost 4 bases, with 11 bases spanning the gap. This CDR3 is built from 13 residues. The CDR3 is CASSSRGIYEQYV. In nucleotides, the CDR3 is TGTGCCAGCAGCTCTAGAGGGATTTACGAGCAGTACGTC.

This clonotype was seen a few times. This chain joins TRBV12-5 and TRBJ2-5, with D possibly TRBD2 on 5 matching bases. Trimming removed 2 bases at V and 5 bases at J, with 9 bases between. This CDR3 contains 13 residues. Germline CDR1 and CDR2: LGHNT and FRNRAP. The CDR3 reads CASGLSGVETQYF. CDR3 nucleotides: TGTGCTAGTGGTTTGAGCGGAGTGGAGACCCAGTACTTC.

The sample holds one count of this clonotype. The rearrangement joins TRBV7-4 to TRBJ2-1; 8 bases fit TRBD1. J was trimmed by 10 bases and V by 4 bases; bases with no gene match: 12. The CDR3 runs to 15 residues. Germline CDR1 reads SGHVT; CDR2 reads SQSDAQ. As DNA, the CDR3 is TGTGCCAGCAGCTCATGGGGACAGGATCTATCCGAGCAGTTCTTC. Translated: CASSSWGQDLSEQFF.

The genes are TRBV7-9 and TRBJ2-1; TRBD2 matches at 9 bases. The CDR3 sequence is 16 residues long. Trimming took 4 bases from V and 9 from J; bases not matched to a gene: 13. CDR1 and CDR2 (germline): SEHNR, FQNEAQ (reference sequence). DNA for the CDR3: TGTGCCAGCAGCTCAAGTACTAGCGGGTCGGGTATTGAGCAGTTCTTC. Encoded protein: CASSSSTSGSGIEQFF. Complete variable domain (other parts from reference TRBV7-9 and TRBJ2-1): DTGVSQNPRHKITKRGQNVTFRCDPISEHNRLYWYRQTLGQGPEFLTYFQNEAQLEKSRLLSDRFSAERPKGSFSTLEIQRTEQGDSAMYLCASSSSTSGSGIEQFFGPGTRLTVL.

This chain connects TRBV19 to TRBJ2-1, with 8 bases identical to TRBD2. Trimming removed 4 bases from V and 2 bases from J; junction bases left unmatched: 10. Germline lookup yields CDR1 LNHDA and CDR2 SQIVND (reference sequence). This CDR3 spans 17 amino acids. The CDR3 DNA is TGTGCCAGTAGTACCCAACGGCAGCGGGGGCCCTACAATGAGCAGTTCTTC. It codes for CASSTQRQRGPYNEQFF.

This clonotype was seen repeatedly, ten times or more. The rearrangement joins TRBV7-8 to TRBJ1-3; 7 bases fit TRBD1. The CDR3 loop spans 16 amino acids. Trimming cost V 5 bases and J 4 bases; bases outside gene matches: 11. Germline values: CDR1 SGHVS, CDR2 FQNEAQ. The CDR3, as DNA: TGTGCCAGCAGCCCCCAGACAGGGCTCCGAGGAAACACCATATATTTT. Protein: CASSPQTGLRGNTIYF.

This clonotype has just a few counts. The DNA for the CDR3 is TGTGCCAGTAGCAGGACAGCTTTTATTAGCACAGATACGCAGTATTTT. The encoded protein is CASSRTAFISTDTQYF. This chain connects TRBV19 to TRBJ2-3; D possibly corresponds to TRBD1 (6 bases). The CDR3 consists of 16 residues. Germline CDR1 reads LNHDA; CDR2 reads SQIVND (reference sequence). V was pared by 6 bases and J by 0 bases, with 16 bases between.

This clonotype was recorded many times. The rearrangement links TRBV7-9 to TRBJ2-2, with 7 bases aligning to TRBD1. With V trimmed by 4 bases and J by 5 bases, 7 bases remained unmatched. This CDR3 comprises 15 residues. The germline V gene encodes CDR1 SEHNR and CDR2 FQNEAQ (reference sequence). CDR3 DNA: TGTGCCAGCAGCTCCCTACAGGGGCGGACCGGGGAGCTGTTTTTT. As protein: CASSSLQGRTGELFF.

In nucleotides, the CDR3 is TGTGCCAGCAGTTTTGGAGGTTCCAACTATGGCTACACCTTC. Its protein is CASSFGGSNYGYTF. This rearrangement joins TRBV28 to TRBJ1-2; the D is unclear. This CDR3 comprises 14 residues. The V end was cut by 3 bases, the J end by 2 bases, with 10 bases between. Germline-derived CDR1 and CDR2 are MDHEN and SYDVKM.

This clonotype has at least ten counts. The DNA for the CDR3 is TGTGCCAGCAGCTTCACCGGGACCTACGAGCAGTACTTC. Its protein is CASSFTGTYEQYF. J is TRBJ2-7 and V is TRBV7-2, with a possible D match to TRBD2 (5 bases). The V end lost 3 bases, the J end lost 2 bases, and 8 bases lay between the germline ends. CDR3 length: 13 amino acids. The germline CDR1 and CDR2 sequences are SGHTA and FQGNSA.

This clonotype was picked up many times. V usage is TRBV7-2 and J usage is TRBJ1-2, with D possibly being TRBD1 (6 bases). Germline V lookup: CDR1 SGHTA, CDR2 FQGNSA. CDR3 length equals 17 residues. The ends were cut back, 5 bases at V and 0 bases at J, with 19 bases in the middle. The CDR3 reads CASSQGGGHQANYGYTF. CDR3 sequence (DNA): TGTGCCAGCAGCCAAGGAGGGGGTCACCAAGCTAACTATGGCTACACCTTC.

There are a few counts of this clonotype. V is TRBV6-2 or TRBV6-3 and J is TRBJ2-5; D remains unclear. The CDR3 runs to 13 residues. Trimming took 6 bases from V and 1 from J, leaving 9 bases between them. Germline V gives CDR1 MNHEY, CDR2 SVGEGT. The chain's CDR3 is CASRRHGQETQYF. The CDR3 nucleotides read TGTGCCAGCAGAAGACACGGCCAAGAGACCCAGTACTTC.

The V and J genes are TRBV9 and TRBJ1-1, with 7 bases that match TRBD1. Per the germline V gene, CDR1 is SGDLS and CDR2 is YYNGEE. Losses at the gene ends were 0 bases for V and 4 bases for J; bases not matched to a gene: 0. The CDR3 runs 13 residues. Here the CDR3 DNA reads TGTGCCAGCAGCGTAGACAGGGGCACTGAAGCTTTCTTT. Its protein product is CASSVDRGTEAFF.